This T cell receptor beta chain was retrieved from a study of T cell responses to AZD1222 COVID-19 vaccine. In the study overall: Second doses that came at about 4 or about 12 weeks were put together.

With respect to this clone: Its matching antigen is unknown.

General observations from the study: Vaccine-associated CD4 TCRs ranged over spike, dominating at 160-218 and 743-854. Spike-specific TCR depth and breadth grew after two AZD1222 doses.

The method was immunoSEQ multiplex PCR; TCRdb's version includes in-frame clones alone and lacks a portion of them. The sample lists some 190,000 clones, almost 90% seen once, with more than 7% in the top ten. The germline V gene has CDR1 SGHRS and CDR2 YFSETQ. There are 15 residues in the CDR3. V lost 4 bases and J lost 7; bases outside the gene matches: 11. The sample consisted of peripheral blood, taken on day 0 of AZD1222 vaccination. V gene TRBV5-1 combines with J gene TRBJ2-7; 10 bases are shared with TRBD1. The origin of this receptor is an adult in good health. CDR3 bases: TGCGCCAGCAGCCCGCAGACAGGGGGCGCGGGGGAGCAGTACTTC. Translation: CASSPQTGGAGEQYF.